Shown below are 5 T cell receptor beta chains from a single sample sequenced in a study of blood T cell repertoires in COVID-19. The protocol was immunoSEQ multiplex PCR, while the TCRdb copy is restricted to in-frame clones and leaves out a portion. The sample lists 440,000 or so clones; roughly 90% were seen once. The sample taken for sequencing was peripheral blood. These receptors came from a woman between 40 and 50 years old with COVID-19, enrolled during active disease.

The chain recombines TRBV11-2 with TRBJ2-7; TRBD1 is a possible D gene (6 bases). Trimming stripped 5 bases from V and 5 bases from J, with 22 bases between. The germline V gene encodes CDR1 SGHAT and CDR2 FQNNGV. The CDR3 covers 16 residues. Written as DNA, the CDR3 is TGTGCCAGCAGCCCCCTCCCCAGGGGTTTATTGGACGAGCAGTACTTC. Amino acid sequence: CASSPLPRGLLDEQYF.

The sample holds a few counts of this clone. The J gene is TRBJ1-1, the V gene TRBV27, with D maybe TRBD1 (6 bases). The CDR3 has 13 residues. V lost 7 bases and J lost 6, with 15 bases in between. CDR1 and CDR2 (germline): MNHEY, SMNVEV (reference sequence). The CDR3 sequence is CASNQQGYAEAFF. The CDR3 nucleotides read TGTGCCAGCAATCAACAGGGTTACGCTGAAGCTTTCTTT.

The chain employs TRBV28 and TRBJ2-7; 7 nucleotides line up with TRBD2. CDR3 length: 15 amino acids. The J segment lost 4 bases and the V segment lost 7 bases, leaving 13 bases of the junction unmatched. Germline CDR1 and CDR2: MDHEN and SYDVKM. The CDR3 DNA is TGTGCCAGCACTCTAACGGACGGACTAGGGTACGAGCAGTACTTC. Residues: CASTLTDGLGYEQYF.

This clone was seen only once. The rearrangement joins TRBV9 to TRBJ2-2; 8 bases line up with TRBD1. The CDR3 sequence is 15 residues long. Germline V lookup: CDR1 SGDLS, CDR2 YYNGEE. J lost 1 base, V lost 7 bases, and 6 bases had no gene match. The CDR3 DNA reads as TGTGCCAGCGGCACCGGACAGGGGAACACCGGGGAGCTGTTTTTT. Translating it yields CASGTGQGNTGELFF.

This clone was detected only a few times. V gene TRBV5-1 combines with J gene TRBJ2-2; TRBD1 matches at 7 bases. Germline lookup yields CDR1 SGHRS and CDR2 YFSETQ. The CDR3 runs to 15 residues. V shed 2 bases, J shed 3 bases, and the junction held 4 bases outside the gene matches. The CDR3 sequence: CASSLGQAHTGELFF. CDR3 DNA sequence: TGCGCCAGCAGCTTAGGACAGGCGCACACCGGGGAGCTGTTTTTT.